In its sample, the clone carrying this T cell receptor beta chain was seen many times. Trimming shortened V by 1 base and J by 5 bases, and 4 bases separated the two germline ends. Germline CDR1 reads MGHRA; CDR2 reads YSYEKL. CDR3 size: 12 residues. Time point denoted: pre-sensitization, week 0. Treatment indicated: therapeutic diphenylcyclopropenone sensitization with weekly scalp DPC. TCRdb re-called the RACE reads through MiXCR, storing one row per CDR3 protein. The table shows about 98,000 distinct CDR3 sequences, with 11% occurring only once. This entry comes from a study of human T cells and chemical hapten exposure. The overall study: Each week of the roughly 26-week study, patients had diphenylcyclopropenone applied to the scalp.

The sequenced sample was whole blood, obtained in connection with sensitization to the hapten diphenylcyclopropenone (DPC). The sequence came from a woman in her sixties with alopecia areata. Some clones in this sample may be carry-over from other donors' samples. The chain uses TRBV4-1 and TRBJ2-3; unclear D gene. CDR3 DNA: TGCGCCAGCAGCCAAGTTCAAGATACGCAGTATTTT. This codes for CASSQVQDTQYF.